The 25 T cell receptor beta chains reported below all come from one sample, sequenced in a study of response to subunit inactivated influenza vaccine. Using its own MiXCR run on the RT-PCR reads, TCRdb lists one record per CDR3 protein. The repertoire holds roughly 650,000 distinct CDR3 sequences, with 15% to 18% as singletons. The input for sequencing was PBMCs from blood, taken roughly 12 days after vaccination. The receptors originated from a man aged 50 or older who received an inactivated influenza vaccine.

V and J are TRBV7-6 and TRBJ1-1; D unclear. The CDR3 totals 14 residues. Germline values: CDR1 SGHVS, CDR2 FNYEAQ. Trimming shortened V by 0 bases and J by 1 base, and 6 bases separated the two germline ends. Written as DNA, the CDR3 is TGTGCCAGCAGCTTAGCGCGGACGAACACTGAAGCTTTCTTT. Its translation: CASSLARTNTEAFF.

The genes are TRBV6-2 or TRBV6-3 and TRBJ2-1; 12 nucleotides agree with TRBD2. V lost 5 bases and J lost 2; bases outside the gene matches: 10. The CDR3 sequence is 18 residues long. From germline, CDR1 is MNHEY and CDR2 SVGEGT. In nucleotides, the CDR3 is TGTGCCAGCAGTCAACCCGCTCGACTAGCGGGAGCCTACAATGAGCAGTTCTTC. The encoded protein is CASSQPARLAGAYNEQFF.

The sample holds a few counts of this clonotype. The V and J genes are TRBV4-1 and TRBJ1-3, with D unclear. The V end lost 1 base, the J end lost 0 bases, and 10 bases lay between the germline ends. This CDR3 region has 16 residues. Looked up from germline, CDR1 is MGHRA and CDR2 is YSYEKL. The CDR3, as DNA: TGCGCCAGCAGCCAAGGGACGTTCTACTCTGGAAACACCATATATTTT. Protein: CASSQGTFYSGNTIYF.

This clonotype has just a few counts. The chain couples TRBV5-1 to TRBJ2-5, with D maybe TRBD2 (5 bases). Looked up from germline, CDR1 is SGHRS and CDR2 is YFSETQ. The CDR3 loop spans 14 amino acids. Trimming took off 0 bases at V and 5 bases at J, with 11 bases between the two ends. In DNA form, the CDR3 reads TGCGCCAGCAGCTTGGTACTAGAGCCGGAGACCCAGTACTTC. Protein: CASSLVLEPETQYF.

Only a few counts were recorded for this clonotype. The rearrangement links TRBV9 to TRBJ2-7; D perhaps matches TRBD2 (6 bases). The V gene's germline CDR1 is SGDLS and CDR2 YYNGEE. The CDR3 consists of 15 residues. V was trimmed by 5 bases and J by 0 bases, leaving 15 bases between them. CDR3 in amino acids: CASSRGVGSSYEQYF. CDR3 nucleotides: TGTGCCAGCAGTCGTGGGGTCGGGAGCTCCTACGAGCAGTACTTC. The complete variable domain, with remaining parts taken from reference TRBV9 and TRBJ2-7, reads DSGVTQTPKHLITATGQRVTLRCSPRSGDLSVYWYQQSLDQGLQFLIQYYNGEERAKGNILERFSAQQFPDLHSELNLSSLELGDSALYFCASSRGVGSSYEQYFGPGTRLTVT.

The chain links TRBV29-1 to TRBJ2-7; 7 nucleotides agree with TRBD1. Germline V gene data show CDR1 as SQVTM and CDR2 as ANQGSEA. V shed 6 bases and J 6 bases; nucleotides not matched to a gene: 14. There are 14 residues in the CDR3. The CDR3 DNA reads TGCAGCGTACTATCAGGGACAGAGCCCTCCGAGCAGTACTTC. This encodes CSVLSGTEPSEQYF.

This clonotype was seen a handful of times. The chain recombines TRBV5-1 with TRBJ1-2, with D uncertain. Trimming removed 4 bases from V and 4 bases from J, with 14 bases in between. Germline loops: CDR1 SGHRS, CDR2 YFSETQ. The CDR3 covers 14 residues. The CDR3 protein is CASSGEAGGYGYTF. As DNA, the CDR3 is TGCGCCAGCAGCGGGGAAGCGGGCGGCTATGGCTACACCTTC.

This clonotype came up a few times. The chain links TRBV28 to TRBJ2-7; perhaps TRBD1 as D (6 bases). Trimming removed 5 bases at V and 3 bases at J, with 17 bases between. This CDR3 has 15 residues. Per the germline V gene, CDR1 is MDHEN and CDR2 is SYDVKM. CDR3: CASSRLRQDRYEQYF. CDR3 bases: TGTGCCAGCAGTAGACTAAGACAGGACCGCTACGAGCAGTACTTC. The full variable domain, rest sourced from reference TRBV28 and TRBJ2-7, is DVKVTQSSRYLVKRTGEKVFLECVQDMDHENMFWYRQDPGLGLRLIYFSYDVKMKEKGDIPEGYSVSREKKERFSLILESASTNQTSMYLCASSRLRQDRYEQYFGPGTRLTVT.

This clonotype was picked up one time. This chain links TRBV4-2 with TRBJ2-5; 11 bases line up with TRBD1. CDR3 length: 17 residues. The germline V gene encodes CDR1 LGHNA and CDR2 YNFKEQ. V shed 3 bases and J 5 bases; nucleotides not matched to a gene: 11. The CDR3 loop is CASSQEKDRGQGETQYF. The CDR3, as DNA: TGTGCCAGCAGCCAGGAGAAGGACAGGGGGCAGGGGGAGACCCAGTACTTC.

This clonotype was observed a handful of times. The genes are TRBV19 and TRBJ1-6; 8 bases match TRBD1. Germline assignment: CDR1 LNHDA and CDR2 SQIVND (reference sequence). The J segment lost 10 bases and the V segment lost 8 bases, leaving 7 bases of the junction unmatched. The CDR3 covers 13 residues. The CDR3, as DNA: TGTGCCAGTTTTGGACAGGGTGGCTCACCCCTCCACTTT. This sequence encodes CASFGQGGSPLHF.

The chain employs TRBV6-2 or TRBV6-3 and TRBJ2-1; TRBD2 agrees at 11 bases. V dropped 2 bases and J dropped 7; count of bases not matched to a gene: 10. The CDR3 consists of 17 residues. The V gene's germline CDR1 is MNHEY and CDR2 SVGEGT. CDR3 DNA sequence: TGTGCCAGCAGTTACCTCCGGACTAGCGGGTCTCGGAATGAGCAGTTCTTC. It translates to CASSYLRTSGSRNEQFF.

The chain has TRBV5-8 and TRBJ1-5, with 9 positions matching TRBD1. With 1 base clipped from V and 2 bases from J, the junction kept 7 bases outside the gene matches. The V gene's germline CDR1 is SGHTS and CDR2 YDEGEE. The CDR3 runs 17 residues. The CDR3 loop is CASSLWTGVRGNQPQHF. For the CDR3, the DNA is TGTGCCAGCAGCTTGTGGACAGGGGTCAGGGGCAATCAGCCCCAGCATTTT. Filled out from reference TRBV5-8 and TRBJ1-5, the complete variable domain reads EAGVTQSPTHLIKTRGQQATLRCSPISGHTSVYWYQQALGLGLQFLLWYDEGEERNRGNFPPRFSGRQFPNYSSELNVNALELEDSALYLCASSLWTGVRGNQPQHFGDGTRLSIL.

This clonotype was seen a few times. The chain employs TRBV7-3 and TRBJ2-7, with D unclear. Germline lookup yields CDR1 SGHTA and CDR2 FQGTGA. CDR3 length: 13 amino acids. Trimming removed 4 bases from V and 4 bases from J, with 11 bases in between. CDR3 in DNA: TGTGCCAGCAGCTCTGCTTTCGGTTACGAGCAGTACTTC. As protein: CASSSAFGYEQYF.

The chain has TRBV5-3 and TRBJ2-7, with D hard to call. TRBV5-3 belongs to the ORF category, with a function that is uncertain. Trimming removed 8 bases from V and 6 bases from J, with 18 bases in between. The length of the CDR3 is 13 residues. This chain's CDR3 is CARGPGHTCEQYF. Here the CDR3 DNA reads TGTGCCAGGGGCCCCGGGCACACCTGCGAGCAGTACTTC.

CDR3 nucleotide sequence: TGCGCCAGCAGCCAAGATCTTAGGGGGCTCTCCTACAATGAGCAGTTCTTC. Encoded protein: CASSQDLRGLSYNEQFF. V and J are TRBV4-3 and TRBJ2-1; 7 bases line up with TRBD1. The CDR3 length is 17 residues. V dropped 0 bases and J dropped 0; count of bases not matched to a gene: 5. Per the germline V gene, CDR1 is LGHNA and CDR2 is YSLEER.

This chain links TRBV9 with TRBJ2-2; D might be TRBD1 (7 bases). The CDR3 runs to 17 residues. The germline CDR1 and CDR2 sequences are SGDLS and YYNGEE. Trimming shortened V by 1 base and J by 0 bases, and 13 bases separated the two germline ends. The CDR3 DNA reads TGTGCCAGCAGCGTACAGCCAGGGGGGACGAACACCGGGGAGCTGTTTTTT. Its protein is CASSVQPGGTNTGELFF.

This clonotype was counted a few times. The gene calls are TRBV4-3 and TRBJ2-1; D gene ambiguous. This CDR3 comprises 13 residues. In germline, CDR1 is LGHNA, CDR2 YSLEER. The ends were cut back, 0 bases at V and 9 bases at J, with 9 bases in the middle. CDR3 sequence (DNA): TGCGCCAGCAGCCAAGATACAACGACTGAGCAGTTCTTC. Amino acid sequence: CASSQDTTTEQFF.

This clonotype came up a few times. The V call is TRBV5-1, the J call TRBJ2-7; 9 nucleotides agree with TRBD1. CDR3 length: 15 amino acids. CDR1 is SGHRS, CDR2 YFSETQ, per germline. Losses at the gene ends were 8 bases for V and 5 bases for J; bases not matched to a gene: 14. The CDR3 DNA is TGCGCCAGAACAAACTCCGGGACAGGGATGAACGAGCAGTACTTC. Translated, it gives CARTNSGTGMNEQYF.

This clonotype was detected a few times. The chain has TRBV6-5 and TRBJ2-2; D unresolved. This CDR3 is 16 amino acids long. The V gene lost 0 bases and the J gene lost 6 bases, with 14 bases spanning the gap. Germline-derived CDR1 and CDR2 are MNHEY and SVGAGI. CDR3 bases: TGTGCCAGCAGTTACTCTTCCCGTAAGGGCGCCGGGGAGCTGTTTTTT. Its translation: CASSYSSRKGAGELFF.

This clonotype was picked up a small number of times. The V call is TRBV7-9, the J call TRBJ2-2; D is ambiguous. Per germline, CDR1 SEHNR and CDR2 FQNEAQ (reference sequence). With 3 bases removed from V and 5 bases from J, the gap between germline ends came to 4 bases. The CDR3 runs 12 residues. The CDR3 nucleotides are TGTGCCAGCAGCTTCATGACCGGGGAGCTGTTTTTT. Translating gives CASSFMTGELFF.

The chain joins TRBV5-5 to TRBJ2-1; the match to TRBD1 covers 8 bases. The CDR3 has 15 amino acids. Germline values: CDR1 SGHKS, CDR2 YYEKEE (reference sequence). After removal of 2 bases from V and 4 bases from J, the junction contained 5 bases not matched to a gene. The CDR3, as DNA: TGTGCCAGCAGCTTCGACCAGGGGGCGTACAATGAGCAGTTCTTC. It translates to CASSFDQGAYNEQFF.

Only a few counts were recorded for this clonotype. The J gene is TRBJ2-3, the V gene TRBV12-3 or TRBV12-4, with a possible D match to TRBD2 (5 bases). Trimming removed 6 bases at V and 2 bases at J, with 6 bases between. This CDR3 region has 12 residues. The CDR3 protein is CASRLDTDTQYF. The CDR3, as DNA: TGTGCCAGCAGACTAGACACAGATACGCAGTATTTT.

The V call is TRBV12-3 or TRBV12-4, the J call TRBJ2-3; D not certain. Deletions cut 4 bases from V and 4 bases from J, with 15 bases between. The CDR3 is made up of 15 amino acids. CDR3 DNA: TGTGCCAGCAGTTCCGGCAACCAACGCGCAGATACGCAGTATTTT. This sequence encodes CASSSGNQRADTQYF.

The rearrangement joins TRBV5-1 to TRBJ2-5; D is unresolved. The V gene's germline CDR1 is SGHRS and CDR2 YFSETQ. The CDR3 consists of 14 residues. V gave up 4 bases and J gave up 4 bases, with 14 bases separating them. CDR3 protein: CASSLAQESETQYF. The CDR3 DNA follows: TGCGCCAGCAGCCTGGCGCAGGAGTCAGAGACCCAGTACTTC.

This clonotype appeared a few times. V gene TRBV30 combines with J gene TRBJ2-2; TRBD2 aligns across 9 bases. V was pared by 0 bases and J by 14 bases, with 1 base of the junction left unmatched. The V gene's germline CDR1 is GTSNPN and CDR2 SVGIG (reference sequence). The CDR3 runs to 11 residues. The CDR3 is CAWSVAGGLFF. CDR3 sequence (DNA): TGTGCCTGGAGTGTAGCGGGGGGTCTGTTTTTT.